What follows are 23 T cell receptor beta chains derived from one specimen sequenced in a study of CD8 T cells in ankylosing spondylitis. Using its own MiXCR run on the 5' RACE reads, TCRdb lists one record per CDR3 protein. In the table there are some 37,000 distinct CDR3 sequences, roughly 11% of which are singletons. Specimen: synovial fluid, either unsorted or a sorted T cell fraction (not recorded which). These receptors were collected from a male donor with ankylosing spondylitis.

In its sample, this clonotype was seen many times. Just one base apart from a much larger clone, this may be a read error. The CDR3 reads CSARAGGPEVFF. CDR3 DNA: TGCAGTGCTAGAGCCGGGGGCCCTGAAGTTTTCTTT. The rearrangement uses TRBV20-1 and TRBJ1-1, with D possibly matching TRBD1 (6 bases). The CDR3 is made up of 12 amino acids. Per the germline V gene, CDR1 is DFQATT and CDR2 is SNEGSKA (reference sequence).

In its sample, this clonotype was seen many times. The chain is built from TRBV7-9 and TRBJ2-1, with TRBD2 matching over 8 bases. V gave up 4 bases and J gave up 5 bases; unmatched junction bases: 10. This CDR3 has 16 residues. CDR1 SEHNR and CDR2 FQNEAQ come from the germline V gene (reference sequence). The CDR3 DNA reads as TGTGCCAGCAGCTCCCCGACTAGCGCGGGTGACAATGAGCAGTTCTTC. Its protein is CASSSPTSAGDNEQFF.

This clonotype came up many times. The chain links TRBV5-1 to TRBJ2-7; no firm D call. This CDR3 contains 11 residues. Trimming took 3 bases from V and 4 from J, leaving 5 bases between them. Germline lookup yields CDR1 SGHRS and CDR2 YFSETQ. CDR3 protein: CASSYGYEQYF. In DNA, the CDR3 is TGCGCCAGCAGCTACGGTTACGAGCAGTACTTC. The full variable domain, completed using reference TRBV5-1 and TRBJ2-7, is KAGVTQTPRYLIKTRGQQVTLSCSPISGHRSVSWYQQTPGQGLQFLFEYFSETQRNKGNFPGRFSGRQFSNSRSEMNVSTLELGDSALYLCASSYGYEQYFGPGTRLTVT.

This clonotype came up many times. CDR3 amino acids: CASSSLGSRISQYF. CDR3 in DNA: TGTGCCAGCAGTTCGTTGGGGTCCCGGATATCCCAGTACTTC. V gene TRBV27 combines with J gene TRBJ2-5, with unresolved D. Germline V gene sequence: CDR1 MNHEY, CDR2 SMNVEV (reference sequence). The CDR3 sequence is 14 residues long. V lost 4 bases to trimming and J lost 9 bases, with 18 bases between them.

Written as DNA, the CDR3 is TGTGCCAGCAGCTTGTCCCGTTTTGGCGAGCAGTACTTC. As protein: CASSLSRFGEQYF. J is TRBJ2-7 and V is TRBV7-2; D ambiguous. V lost 3 bases to trimming and J lost 6 bases, with 12 bases between them. There are 13 residues in the CDR3. CDR1 is SGHTA and CDR2 is FQGNSA in the germline V gene.

Ten or more counts support this clonotype. V and J are TRBV4-2 and TRBJ2-7; a possible D gene is TRBD2 (6 bases). The CDR3 spans 13 residues. CDR1 is LGHNA, CDR2 YNFKEQ, per germline. V was clipped by 1 base and J by 6 bases, with 10 bases between them. The CDR3 loop reads CASSQGLGGEQYF. The CDR3 region has the DNA TGTGCCAGCAGCCAAGGACTAGGCGGCGAGCAGTACTTC.

This clonotype was seen a handful of times. The rearrangement links TRBV5-1 to TRBJ2-7; weak D call: TRBD2 (6 bases). V lost 4 bases and J 5 bases, leaving 19 bases between the germline ends. Germline V gene sequence: CDR1 SGHRS, CDR2 YFSETQ. The CDR3 is 15 amino acids. The CDR3 DNA follows: TGCGCCAGCAGCGAGTGGACCGGGAGTCTCCACGAGCAGTACTTC. Its protein product is CASSEWTGSLHEQYF.

This clonotype was counted at least ten times. The DNA of the CDR3 is TGCAGTGCTAGTTCAGGCTCACGGCCTTGGGAGCAGTACTTC. It yields the protein CSASSGSRPWEQYF. The chain has TRBV20-1 and TRBJ2-7; D uncertain. The V and J ends lost 3 bases and 7 bases respectively, with 19 bases between them. Germline CDR1 DFQATT, CDR2 SNEGSKA (reference sequence). CDR3 length equals 14 residues.

This clonotype was recorded at least ten times. The rearrangement links TRBV27 to TRBJ1-1; D remains ambiguous. Germline values: CDR1 MNHEY, CDR2 SMNVEV (reference sequence). This CDR3 region has 13 residues. V lost 5 bases, J lost 0 bases, and 7 bases lay in between. The CDR3 is CASSGGVNTEAFF. In DNA form, the CDR3 reads TGTGCCAGCAGTGGAGGAGTGAACACTGAAGCTTTCTTT.

This clonotype was seen many times. The gene calls are TRBV7-9 and TRBJ2-7; D uncertain. CDR1 is SEHNR, CDR2 FQNEAQ, per germline (reference sequence). The CDR3 is 14 residues long. Trimming left V 8 bases short and J 5 bases short, with 19 bases between. The CDR3 region has the DNA TGTGCCAGCGAAGGTACTGACCAACCTAACGAGCAGTACTTC. Its protein product is CASEGTDQPNEQYF. Looking up the rest from reference TRBV7-9 and TRBJ2-7 gives the full variable domain: DTGVSQNPRHKITKRGQNVTFRCDPISEHNRLYWYRQTLGQGPEFLTYFQNEAQLEKSRLLSDRFSAERPKGSFSTLEIQRTEQGDSAMYLCASEGTDQPNEQYFGPGTRLTVT.

V gene TRBV7-3 combines with J gene TRBJ2-2; D ambiguous. The CDR3 sequence is 14 residues long. The ends were cut back, 4 bases at V and 4 bases at J, with 10 bases in the middle. CDR1 is SGHTA, CDR2 FQGTGA, per germline. The CDR3 DNA is TGTGCCAGCAGCTCTACTCCGGGCACCGGGGAGCTGTTTTTT. As protein: CASSSTPGTGELFF.

This clonotype turned up a few times. The genes are TRBV25-1 and TRBJ2-7; 9 bases align to TRBD1. The trim removed 4 bases at V and 3 bases at J, leaving 4 bases unmatched. CDR1 MGHDK and CDR2 SYGVNS come from the germline V gene. This CDR3 comprises 14 residues. The CDR3 loop reads CASSGGQGHYEQYF. The DNA for the CDR3 is TGTGCCAGCAGTGGGGGACAGGGACACTACGAGCAGTACTTC.

The table lists this clonotype with many counts. The CDR3 nucleotides are TGCAGCGGGGGGGGACAGGGGTCCTACAATGAGCAGTTCTTC. It yields the protein CSGGGQGSYNEQFF. V gene TRBV29-1 combines with J gene TRBJ2-1; 10 bases are a match to TRBD1. J gave up 1 base and V 7 bases, and 4 bases lay outside the gene matches. Germline CDR1 SQVTM, CDR2 ANQGSEA. The CDR3 runs to 14 residues.

This clonotype was seen ten or more times. V usage is TRBV9 and J usage is TRBJ2-7, with TRBD2 as a possible D gene (6 bases). Germline CDR1 SGDLS, CDR2 YYNGEE. Trimming removed 4 bases from V and 5 bases from J, with 19 bases in between. The CDR3 consists of 15 residues. The CDR3 loop reads CASSPGGRSYHEQYF. CDR3 nucleotides: TGTGCCAGCAGCCCAGGAGGGAGGTCCTACCACGAGCAGTACTTC.

This clonotype was observed a few times. Here the CDR3 reads CASSPGRTAIYEQYF. The CDR3 coding sequence is TGTGCCAGCAGTCCCGGACGGACCGCAATCTACGAGCAGTACTTC. The rearrangement links TRBV6-2 or TRBV6-3 to TRBJ2-7; D ambiguous. The CDR3 is 15 residues long. CDR1 and CDR2 from the germline V gene are MNHEY and SVGEGT. With 5 bases removed from V and 3 bases from J, the gap between germline ends came to 17 bases.

The sample holds many counts of this clonotype. The chain recombines TRBV6-1 with TRBJ2-2, with 9 bases fitting TRBD2. J gave up 2 bases and V 6 bases, and 7 bases lay outside the gene matches. This CDR3 contains 16 residues. Per the germline V gene, CDR1 is MNHNS and CDR2 is SASEGT. The CDR3 bases are TGTGCCAGCAGCCGTACTAGCGGGCGTAACACCGGGGAGCTGTTTTTT. It yields the protein CASSRTSGRNTGELFF.

This sequence joins TRBV20-1 and TRBJ2-3; D gene ambiguous. Germline lookup yields CDR1 DFQATT and CDR2 SNEGSKA (reference sequence). The CDR3 sequence is 14 residues long. Trimming removed 0 bases at V and 2 bases at J, with 9 bases between. The CDR3 DNA reads as TGCAGTGCTAGAGATCAGCCCTTCACAGATACGCAGTATTTT. This gives the protein CSARDQPFTDTQYF.

This clonotype was counted ten times or more. This rearrangement joins TRBV28 to TRBJ2-4, with TRBD2 matching over 7 bases. The CDR3 runs to 14 residues. The J segment lost 1 base and the V segment lost 6 bases, leaving 3 bases of the junction unmatched. Germline CDR1 reads MDHEN; CDR2 reads SYDVKM. The CDR3 region has the DNA TGTGCCAGCAGCCTCGGGGGGGCCAAAAACATTCAGTACTTC. It translates to CASSLGGAKNIQYF.

This clonotype was observed a handful of times. The chain is built from TRBV20-1 and TRBJ1-4, with no clear D. CDR1 DFQATT and CDR2 SNEGSKA come from the germline V gene (reference sequence). V lost 7 bases and J 6 bases, leaving 15 bases between the germline ends. The CDR3 is made up of 13 amino acids. The CDR3 DNA reads TGCAGTGGGACCTGGGGAGGCGATGAAAAACTGTTTTTT. It translates to CSGTWGGDEKLFF.

This clonotype was detected a few times. The rearrangement uses TRBV20-1 and TRBJ1-5; possibly TRBD1 for D (6 bases). V dropped 5 bases and J dropped 0 bases, with 8 bases sitting between them. CDR1 is DFQATT and CDR2 is SNEGSKA in the germline V gene (reference sequence). The CDR3 runs 13 residues. DNA of the CDR3: TGCAGTGCTGTGGACAGTAGCAATCAGCCCCAGCATTTT. This sequence encodes CSAVDSSNQPQHF.

This clonotype has just a few counts. CDR3 nucleotides: TGTGCCAGCACCCAGACTAGCGGGGGGTACAATGAGCAGTTCTTC. It specifies CASTQTSGGYNEQFF. The chain is built from TRBV7-2 and TRBJ2-1, with TRBD2 identical over 13 bases. The V gene end was trimmed by 7 bases and the J gene end by 4 bases; junction bases not matched to a gene: 4. Germline-derived CDR1 and CDR2 are SGHTA and FQGNSA. There are 15 residues in the CDR3. The full variable domain, with the rest looked up from reference TRBV7-2 and TRBJ2-1, is GAGVSQSPSNKVTEKGKDVELRCDPISGHTALYWYRQSLGQGLEFLIYFQGNSAPDKSGLPSDRFSAERTGGSVSTLTIQRTQQEDSAVYLCASTQTSGGYNEQFFGPGTRLTVL.

This clonotype appeared a few times. The chain has TRBV7-8 and TRBJ2-3; D is ambiguous. Trimming removed 1 base at V and 0 bases at J, with 8 bases between. Germline V gene sequence: CDR1 SGHVS, CDR2 FQNEAQ. The CDR3 length is 15 residues. CDR3 in DNA: TGTGCCAGCAGCTTAGGTGGCTTTAGCACAGATACGCAGTATTTT. Translated, it gives CASSLGGFSTDTQYF.

This clonotype was counted ten times or more. The chain combines TRBV20-1 with TRBJ2-1; D is possibly TRBD1 or TRBD2 (6 bases each). The CDR3 runs to 16 residues. The V end lost 6 bases, the J end lost 1 base, and 19 bases lay between the germline ends. Germline CDR1 DFQATT, CDR2 SNEGSKA (reference sequence). CDR3 region: CSARGLAAASYNEQFF. The CDR3 DNA sequence: TGCAGTGCGAGGGGGTTAGCGGCTGCTTCCTACAATGAGCAGTTCTTC.